The 4 T cell receptor beta chains given below trace back to one sample, sequenced in a study of shared clonotypes between healthy human individuals (dated by TCRdb to 2018 to 2021). The library was generated by the immunoSEQ multiplex PCR assay. This is the immuneACCESS table as TCRdb keeps it, with only in-frame sequences that have V and J called. A part of the clones is gone; compared with another copy, unresolved V genes explain less than half, and the rest is unexplained. This sample holds roughly 2,500,000 clones; approximately 94% were observed only once. Approximately 0.35% of the sample goes to the ten largest clones. The sequenced sample was naive CD4+ T cells from PBMCs. Taken with the paper, the label for cell subset or site translates to: CD45RA+ positively selected. The source of these receptors is a man aged 18 to 30 in good health. Some clones in this sample may be carry-over from other donors' samples.

The CDR3 loop reads CSVELANTGELFF. The CDR3 nucleotides read TGCAGCGTTGAACTGGCAAACACCGGGGAGCTGTTTTTT. This sequence joins TRBV29-1 and TRBJ2-2, with D hard to call. Germline CDR1 is SQVTM and CDR2 is ANQGSEA. This CDR3 comprises 13 residues. V lost 2 bases and J 2 bases, leaving 6 bases between the germline ends.

The V call is TRBV6-1, the J call TRBJ2-4; D uncertain. The V and J ends lost 6 bases and 6 bases respectively, with 12 bases between them. In germline, CDR1 is MNHNS, CDR2 SASEGT. The CDR3 extends over 13 amino acids. The CDR3: CASRSPGSNIQYF. In DNA form, the CDR3 reads TGTGCCAGCAGGAGCCCGGGCTCAAACATTCAGTACTTC.

This sequence joins TRBV19 and TRBJ2-2; 10 bases are shared with TRBD2. The CDR3 spans 18 residues. Germline V CDR1 and CDR2: LNHDA, SQIVND (reference sequence). The junction had 18 bases not matched to a gene; V was cut back by 7 bases and J by 7 bases. CDR3 coding DNA: TGTGCCAGTAAGGGGGACAGAAGCGGGAGGGCCCTCGGCGGGGAGCTGTTTTTT. This encodes CASKGDRSGRALGGELFF.

V and J are TRBV5-1 and TRBJ2-1, with 7 bases aligning to TRBD1. V shed 2 bases, J shed 10 bases, and the junction held 3 bases outside the gene matches. Germline assignment: CDR1 SGHRS and CDR2 YFSETQ. This CDR3 spans 12 amino acids. As DNA, the CDR3 is TGCGCCAGCAGCTTCCAGGGGGTCGAGCAGTTCTTC. This gives the protein CASSFQGVEQFF.